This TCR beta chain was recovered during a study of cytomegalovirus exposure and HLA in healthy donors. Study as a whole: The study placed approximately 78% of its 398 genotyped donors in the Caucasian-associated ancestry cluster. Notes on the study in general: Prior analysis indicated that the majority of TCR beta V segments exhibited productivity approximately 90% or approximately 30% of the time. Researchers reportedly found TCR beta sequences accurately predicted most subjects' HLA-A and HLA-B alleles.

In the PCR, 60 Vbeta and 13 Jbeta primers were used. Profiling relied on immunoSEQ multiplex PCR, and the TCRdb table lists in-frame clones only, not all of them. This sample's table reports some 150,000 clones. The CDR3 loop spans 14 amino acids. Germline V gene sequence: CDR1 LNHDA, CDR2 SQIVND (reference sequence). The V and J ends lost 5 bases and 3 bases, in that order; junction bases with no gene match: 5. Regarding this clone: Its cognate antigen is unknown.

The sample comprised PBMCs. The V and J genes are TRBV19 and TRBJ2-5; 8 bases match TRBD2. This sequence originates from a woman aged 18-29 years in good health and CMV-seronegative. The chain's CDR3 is CASSQTSAEETQYF. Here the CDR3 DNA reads TGTGCCAGTAGTCAGACTAGCGCCGAAGAGACCCAGTACTTC.